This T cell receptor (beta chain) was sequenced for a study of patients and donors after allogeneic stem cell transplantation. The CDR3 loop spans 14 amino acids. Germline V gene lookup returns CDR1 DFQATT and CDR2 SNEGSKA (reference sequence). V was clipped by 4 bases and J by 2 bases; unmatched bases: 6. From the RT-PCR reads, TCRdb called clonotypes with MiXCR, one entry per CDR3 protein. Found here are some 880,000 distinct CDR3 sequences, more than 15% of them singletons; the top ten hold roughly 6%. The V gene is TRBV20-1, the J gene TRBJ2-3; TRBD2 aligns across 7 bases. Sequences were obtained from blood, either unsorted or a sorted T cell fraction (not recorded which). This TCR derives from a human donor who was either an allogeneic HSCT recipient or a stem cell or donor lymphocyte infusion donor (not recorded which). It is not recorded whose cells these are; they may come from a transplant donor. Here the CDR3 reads CSAIKRGNTDTQYF. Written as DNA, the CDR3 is TGCAGTGCTATCAAGCGGGGTAACACAGATACGCAGTATTTT.